These 7 T cell receptor beta chains were sequenced from one sample in a study of beta chain features in type 1 diabetes. Of the isolated RNA, all was reverse transcribed, and so the sequenced material was expressed TCRB transcripts. Here immunoSEQ multiplex PCR was the method, and the copy in TCRdb shows in-frame clones only, minus some. The sample records about 250,000 clones, 13% to 15% being singletons. The specimen sequenced was naive CD4+ T cells from blood. The receptors were gathered from a woman in her 40s in good health.

The V call is TRBV19, the J call TRBJ2-7, with unresolved D. This CDR3 contains 13 residues. Germline V gene lookup returns CDR1 LNHDA and CDR2 SQIVND (reference sequence). Deletions cut 0 bases from V and 2 bases from J, with 5 bases between. The CDR3 spells CASSIEAAYEQYF. CDR3 nucleotides: TGTGCCAGTAGTATAGAGGCAGCCTACGAGCAGTACTTC.

This sequence joins TRBV7-2 and TRBJ2-5; 11 nucleotides align to TRBD2. The CDR3 has 14 amino acids. The germline V gene encodes CDR1 SGHTA and CDR2 FQGNSA. Unmatched junction bases numbered 11, after V lost 6 bases and J lost 11 bases. The CDR3 protein is CASRQTSGGVEQYF. As DNA, the CDR3 is TGTGCCAGCAGGCAAACTAGCGGGGGCGTAGAGCAGTACTTC.

The DNA for the CDR3 is TGTGCCAGCATGGTCAGCTCCTACGAGCAGTACTTC. This codes for CASMVSSYEQYF. The chain uses TRBV2 and TRBJ2-7, with D unresolved. CDR1 and CDR2 (germline): SNHLY, FYNNEI. The length of the CDR3 is 12 residues. V was trimmed by 7 bases and J by 0 bases, leaving 7 bases between them.

The gene calls are TRBV6-1 and TRBJ1-2; 8 nucleotides match TRBD1. Losses at the gene ends were 6 bases for V and 6 bases for J; bases not matched to a gene: 9. This CDR3 is built from 14 residues. Germline V gene data show CDR1 as MNHNS and CDR2 as SASEGT. The CDR3, as DNA: TGTGCCAGCAGCCCAGGGGGCTGGGTAGATGGCTACACCTTC. It specifies CASSPGGWVDGYTF.

V is TRBV7-9 and J is TRBJ2-3, with 12 bases fitting TRBD2. V shed 2 bases and J 2 bases; nucleotides not matched to a gene: 8. Per the germline V gene, CDR1 is SEHNR and CDR2 is FQNEAQ (reference sequence). This CDR3 has 18 residues. Here the CDR3 reads CASSLSPGLAGYTDTQYF. CDR3 sequence (DNA): TGTGCCAGCAGCTTAAGTCCGGGACTAGCGGGTTACACAGATACGCAGTATTTT.

The table lists this clone with a few counts. The gene calls are TRBV29-1 and TRBJ2-7; TRBD1 agrees at 9 bases. Trimming at V came to 4 bases and at J to 6 bases, leaving 10 bases not matched to a gene. This CDR3 is built from 14 residues. Germline values: CDR1 SQVTM, CDR2 ANQGSEA. In nucleotides, the CDR3 is TGCAGCGTTGGGGGAGGACAGGGGTGGTCCGAGCAGTACTTC. Amino acid sequence: CSVGGGQGWSEQYF.

Only a few counts were recorded for this clone. One end of the junction does not line up with germline, which may come from a read error. The chain recombines TRBV28 with TRBJ1-1; TRBD1 matches 10 bases. Per germline, CDR1 MDHEN and CDR2 SYDVKM. There are 15 residues in the CDR3. The CDR3 reads CASSIWTGGNTEAFF. The CDR3 bases are TGTGCCAGCAGTATATGGACAGGGGGGAACACTGAAGCTTTCTTT.